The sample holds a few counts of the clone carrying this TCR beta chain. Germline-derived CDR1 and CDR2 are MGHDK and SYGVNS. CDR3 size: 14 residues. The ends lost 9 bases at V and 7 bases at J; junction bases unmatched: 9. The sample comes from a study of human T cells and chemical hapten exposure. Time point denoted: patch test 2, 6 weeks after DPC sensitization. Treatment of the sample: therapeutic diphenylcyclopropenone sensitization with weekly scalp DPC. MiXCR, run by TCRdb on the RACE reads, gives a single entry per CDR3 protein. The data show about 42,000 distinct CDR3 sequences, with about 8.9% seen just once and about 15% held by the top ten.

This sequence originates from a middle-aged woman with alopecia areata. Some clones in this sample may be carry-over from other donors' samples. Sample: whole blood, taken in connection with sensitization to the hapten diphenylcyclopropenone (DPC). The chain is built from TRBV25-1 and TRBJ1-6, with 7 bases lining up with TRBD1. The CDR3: CARDYRGRNSPLHF. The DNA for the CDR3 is TGTGCCAGAGACTACAGGGGAAGGAATTCACCCCTCCACTTT. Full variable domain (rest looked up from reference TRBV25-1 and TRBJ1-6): EADIYQTPRYLVIGTGKKITLECSQTMGHDKMYWYQQDPGMELHLIHYSYGVNSTEKGDLSSESTVSRIRTEHFPLTLESARPSHTSQYLCARDYRGRNSPLHFGNGTRLTVT.